This entry is about one TCR beta chain. This entry belongs to a study of T cell changes during pregnancy in multiple sclerosis. Trimming shortened V by 0 bases and J by 4 bases, and 10 bases separated the two germline ends. CDR1 and CDR2 (germline): SGHDT, YYEEEE. The CDR3 length is 14 residues. TCRdb's copy holds only in-frame clones and misses some; the assay was immunoSEQ multiplex PCR. The sample includes tens of thousands of clones, 70% to 90% of them seen just once. Here the sequenced sample was CD4+ T cells from peripheral blood mononuclear cells, taken in the first trimester of pregnancy. The chain links TRBV5-6 to TRBJ1-2; no firm D call. The TCR sequence derives from a female donor with multiple sclerosis, enrolled in a pregnancy study. The CDR3 bases are TGTGCCAGCAGCTTGGGCGTGGTTAGCTATGGCTACACCTTC. It translates to CASSLGVVSYGYTF.